The text below deals with one TCR beta chain. Antigen unknown. This CDR3 is built from 15 residues. From germline, CDR1 is SGHRS and CDR2 YFSETQ. Trimming stripped 0 bases from V and 1 base from J, with 8 bases between. Indicated time point: week 35, safety follow-up. Each dose of the vaccine consisted of 300 ug of mutant IDH1 20-mer peptide, with topical imiquimod. The sample originates from a study of a mutant IDH1 vaccine in newly diagnosed glioma. Background on the study: Earlier care involved radiotherapy, temozolomide, or both, and the majority received both. Whole-study findings and limits: Immune responses arising from the vaccine appeared in approximately 93% of patients.

TCRdb's copy holds only in-frame clones and misses some; the assay was immunoSEQ multiplex PCR. Of some 54,000 clones in the sample, roughly 80% were seen once. This sequence was found in a young woman with glioma. The V and J genes are TRBV5-1 and TRBJ1-5, with D possibly matching TRBD1 (5 bases). The material was PBMCs, obtained from a glioma patient whose treatment included an IDH1 peptide vaccine. The CDR3, as DNA: TGCGCCAGCAGCTTGGACGGGACCAGCAATCAGCCCCAGCATTTT. Translating gives CASSLDGTSNQPQHF. Full variable domain (outside the CDR3, taken from reference TRBV5-1 and TRBJ1-5): KAGVTQTPRYLIKTRGQQVTLSCSPISGHRSVSWYQQTPGQGLQFLFEYFSETQRNKGNFPGRFSGRQFSNSRSEMNVSTLELGDSALYLCASSLDGTSNQPQHFGDGTRLSIL.